Given below is one T cell receptor beta chain in context. This specimen belongs to a study of T cell changes during pregnancy in multiple sclerosis. The CDR3 length is 17 residues. Looked up from germline, CDR1 is SGHRS and CDR2 is YFSETQ. Unmatched junction bases numbered 10, after V lost 2 bases and J lost 4 bases. Libraries were prepared by immunoSEQ multiplex PCR; TCRdb keeps only in-frame clonotypes and omits some of them. The data hold 65,000 to 95,000 clones, with 94% observed a single time. The chain uses TRBV5-1 and TRBJ2-1; 9 bases map to TRBD1. The sequencing here drew on peripheral blood, taken in the second trimester of pregnancy. This receptor was identified in a female donor in good health, enrolled as a control in a pregnancy study. CDR3 protein: CASSFSLGDRVYNEQFF. In DNA form, the CDR3 reads TGCGCCAGCAGCTTCTCCCTGGGGGACAGGGTTTACAATGAGCAGTTCTTC.